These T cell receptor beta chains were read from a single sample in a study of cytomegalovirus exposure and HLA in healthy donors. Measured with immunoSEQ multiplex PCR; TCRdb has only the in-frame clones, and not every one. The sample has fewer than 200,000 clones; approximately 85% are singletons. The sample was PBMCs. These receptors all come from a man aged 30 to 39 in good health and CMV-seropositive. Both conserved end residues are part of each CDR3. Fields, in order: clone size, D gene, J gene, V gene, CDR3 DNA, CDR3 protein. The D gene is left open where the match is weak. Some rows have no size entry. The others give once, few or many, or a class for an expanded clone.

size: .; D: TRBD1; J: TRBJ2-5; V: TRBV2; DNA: TGTGCCAGCAGTCCAGGGGGCGCAGAGACCCAGTACTTC; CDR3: CASSPGGAETQYF
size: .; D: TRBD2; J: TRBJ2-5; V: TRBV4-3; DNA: TGCGCCAGCAGCCAACGACTAGCGGGAGGACAAGAGACCCAGTACTTC; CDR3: CASSQRLAGGQETQYF
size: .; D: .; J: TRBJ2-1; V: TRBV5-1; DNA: TGCGCCAGCAGCTTGGTAGTGGACAATGAGCAGTTCTTC; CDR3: CASSLVVDNEQFF
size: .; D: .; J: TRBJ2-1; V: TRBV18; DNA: TGTGCCAGCTCACCGAATACGGCTAGGGAGCAGTTCTTC; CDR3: CASSPNTAREQFF
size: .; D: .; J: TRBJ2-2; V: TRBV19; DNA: TGTGCCAGTAGTATAGTGCGGGGCGGGACCGGGGAGCTGTTTTTT; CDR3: CASSIVRGGTGELFF
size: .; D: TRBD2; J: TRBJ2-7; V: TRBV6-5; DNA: TGTGCCAGCAGTTACTCGACTAGCGGTGCCTACGAGCAGTACTTC; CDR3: CASSYSTSGAYEQYF
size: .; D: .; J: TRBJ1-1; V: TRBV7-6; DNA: TGTGCCAGCAGCTTACAACAGGGAGGGGACACTGAAGCTTTCTTT; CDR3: CASSLQQGGDTEAFF
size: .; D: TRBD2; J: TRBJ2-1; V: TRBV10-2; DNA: TGCGCCAGCAGTGAGCCGGGACTAGCTAGGTCTTTCTTCAATGAGCAGTTCTTC; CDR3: CASSEPGLARSFFNEQFF
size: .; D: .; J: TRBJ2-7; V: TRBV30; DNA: TGTGCCTGGAGTGTACGAGGACTCAACTACGAGCAGTACTTC; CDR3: CAWSVRGLNYEQYF
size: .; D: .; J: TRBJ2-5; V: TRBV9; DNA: TGTGCCAGCAGCCCGGTAGGGGGGGCGGTGGAGACCCAGTACTTC; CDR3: CASSPVGGAVETQYF
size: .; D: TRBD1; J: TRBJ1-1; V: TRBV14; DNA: TGTGCCAGCAGCCGACAGGGGGGCCCTTTCGCTGAAGCTTTCTTT; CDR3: CASSRQGGPFAEAFF
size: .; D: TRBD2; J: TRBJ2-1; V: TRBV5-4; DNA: TGTGCCAGCAGCACAACTAGCGTTTACAATGAGCAGTTCTTC; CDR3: CASSTTSVYNEQFF
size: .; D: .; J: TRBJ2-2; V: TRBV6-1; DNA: TGTGCCAGCAGTGAAGTGGCTCACCTGAACACCGGGGAGCTGTTTTTT; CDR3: CASSEVAHLNTGELFF
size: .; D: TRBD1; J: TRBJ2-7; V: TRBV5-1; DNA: TGCGCCAGCAGCTTGGGGGAGGGTTCCGGGACAGGGGGCTACGAGCAGTACTTC; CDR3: CASSLGEGSGTGGYEQYF
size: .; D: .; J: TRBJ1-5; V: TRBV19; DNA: TGTGCCAGTAGTATAGCCGCCCGGGGGCCCCAGCATTTT; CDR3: CASSIAARGPQHF
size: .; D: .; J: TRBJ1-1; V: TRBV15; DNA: TGTGCCACCAGCAGAGATCGTCCAGGGGAATGGACTGAAGCTTTCTTT; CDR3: CATSRDRPGEWTEAFF
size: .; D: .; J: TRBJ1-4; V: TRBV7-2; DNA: TGTGCCAGCAGCTTACTCCAGGGAGAAAAACTGTTTTTT; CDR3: CASSLLQGEKLFF
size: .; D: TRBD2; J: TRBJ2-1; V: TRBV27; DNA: TGTGCCAGCTCGGAATTTTTTCCGGGACTAGCGGGAGGGCCAGACGTCAGTGAGCAGTTCTTC; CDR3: CASSEFFPGLAGGPDVSEQFF
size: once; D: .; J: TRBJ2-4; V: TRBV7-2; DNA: TGTGCCAGCAGCTTAGGGTCACTAGCCAAAAACATTCAGTACTTC; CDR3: CASSLGSLAKNIQYF
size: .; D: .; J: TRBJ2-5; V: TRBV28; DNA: TGTGCCAGCAGTTTGGGGGGTTCCGCGGCGACCCAGTACTTC; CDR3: CASSLGGSAATQYF
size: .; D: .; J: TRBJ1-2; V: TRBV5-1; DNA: TGCGCCAGCGCCTTAACAACTAACTATGGCTACACCTTC; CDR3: CASALTTNYGYTF
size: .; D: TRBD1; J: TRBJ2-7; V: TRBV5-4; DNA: TGTGCCAGCAGCGCACCCGACATCGGACAGGCCGGCGGGCAGTACTTC; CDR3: CASSAPDIGQAGGQYF
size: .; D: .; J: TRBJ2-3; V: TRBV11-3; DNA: TGTGCCAGCGGACTCTTTAGCACAGATACGCAGTATTTT; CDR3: CASGLFSTDTQYF
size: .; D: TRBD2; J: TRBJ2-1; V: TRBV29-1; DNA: TGCAGCGTCGAGGGGGCGCTACTAGCGGGAGTTAATGAGCAGTTCTTC; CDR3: CSVEGALLAGVNEQFF
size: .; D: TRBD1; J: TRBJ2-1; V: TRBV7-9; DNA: TGTGCCAGCAGCTTAGGGGGGACAGGGTCATTGCAGTTCTTC; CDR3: CASSLGGTGSLQFF
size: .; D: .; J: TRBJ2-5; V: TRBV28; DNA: TGTGCCAGCAGTAGGTTTGGGGACTGGCAAGAGACCCAGTACTTC; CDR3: CASSRFGDWQETQYF
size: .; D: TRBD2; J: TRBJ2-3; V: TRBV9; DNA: TGTGCCAGCAGCGTGGGGACTAGCGGCTACACAGATACGCAGTATTTT; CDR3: CASSVGTSGYTDTQYF
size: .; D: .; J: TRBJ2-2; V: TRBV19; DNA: TGTGCCAGTAGCTCATCCCTCAGGGCGACCGGGGAGCTGTTTTTT; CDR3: CASSSSLRATGELFF
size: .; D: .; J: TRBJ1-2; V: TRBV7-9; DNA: TGTGCCAGCAGCTTAGTGACAGTATATGGCTACACCTTC; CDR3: CASSLVTVYGYTF
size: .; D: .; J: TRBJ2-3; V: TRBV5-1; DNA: TGCGCCAGCAGCTTGCCCGAGGGCACAGATACGCAGTATTTT; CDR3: CASSLPEGTDTQYF
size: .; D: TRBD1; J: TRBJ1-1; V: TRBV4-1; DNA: TGCGCCAGCAGCCCGCGGGACAGACAAATGAACACTGAAGCTTTCTTT; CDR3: CASSPRDRQMNTEAFF
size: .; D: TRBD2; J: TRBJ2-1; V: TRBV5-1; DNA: TGCGCCAGCAGCTTGCGAACTAGCGCATCTTACAATGAGCAGTTCTTC; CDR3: CASSLRTSASYNEQFF
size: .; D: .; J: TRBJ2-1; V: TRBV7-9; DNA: TGTGCCAGCAGCTTAGAAAATAAGTATGGCGAGCAGTTCTTC; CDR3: CASSLENKYGEQFF
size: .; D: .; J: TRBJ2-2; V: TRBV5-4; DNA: TGTGCCAGCAGCTTTACAGGGAGGGACACCGGGGAGCTGTTTTTT; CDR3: CASSFTGRDTGELFF
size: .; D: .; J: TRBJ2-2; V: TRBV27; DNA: TGTGCCAGCAGTTTAAGGCAAAGCGGGCCCACCGGGGAGCTGTTTTTT; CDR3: CASSLRQSGPTGELFF
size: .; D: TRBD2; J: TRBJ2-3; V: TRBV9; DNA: TGTGCCAGCAGCGTACGGCTAGCGGGGGAGTTCGGAAGCACAGATACGCAGTATTTT; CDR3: CASSVRLAGEFGSTDTQYF
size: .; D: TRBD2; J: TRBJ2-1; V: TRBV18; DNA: TGTGCCAGCTCACGAGAAGCGGGAGAGGACAATGAGCAGTTCTTC; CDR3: CASSREAGEDNEQFF
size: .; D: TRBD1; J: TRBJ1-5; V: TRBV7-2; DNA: TGTGCCAGCAGAGAGGAGGGGGCGCGCCGCAATCAGCCCCAGCATTTT; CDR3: CASREEGARRNQPQHF
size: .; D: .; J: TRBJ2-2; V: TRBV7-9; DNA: TGTGCCAGCAGCGAGGGTATCGGGGAGCTGTTTTTT; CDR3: CASSEGIGELFF
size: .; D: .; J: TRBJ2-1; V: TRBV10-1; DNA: TGCGCCAGCCAAAGGGGGAGAGGGACGAGGGATGAGCAGTTCTTC; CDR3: CASQRGRGTRDEQFF
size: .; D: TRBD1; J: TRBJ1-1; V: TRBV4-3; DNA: TGCGCCAGCAGCCTAATACAGGGGCCCGTGAACACTGAAGCTTTCTTT; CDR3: CASSLIQGPVNTEAFF
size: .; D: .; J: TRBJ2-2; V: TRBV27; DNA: TGTGCCAGCAGGCGAGACAGTTCGAAGGAGCTGTTTTTT; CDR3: CASRRDSSKELFF
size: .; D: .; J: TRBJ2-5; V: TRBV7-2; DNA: TGTGCCAGCAGCTTAGGGCGGGGGCGGCAAGAGACCCAGTACTTC; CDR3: CASSLGRGRQETQYF
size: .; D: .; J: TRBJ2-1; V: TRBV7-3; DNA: TGTGCCAGCAGCTCTCGCAATGAGCAGTTCTTC; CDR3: CASSSRNEQFF
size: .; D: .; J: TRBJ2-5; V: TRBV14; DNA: TGTGCCAGCAGCCAAAATTTTGAGGAGACCCAGTACTTC; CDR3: CASSQNFEETQYF
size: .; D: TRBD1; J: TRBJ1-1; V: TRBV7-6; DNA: TGTGCCAGCAGCCTCTTTGAGACAGGGGAGGGGACTGAAGCTTTCTTT; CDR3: CASSLFETGEGTEAFF
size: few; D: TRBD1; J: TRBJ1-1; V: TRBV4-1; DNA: TGCGCCAGCAGCCGGGACAGGGGGTTTCGTGAAGCTTTCTTT; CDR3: CASSRDRGFREAFF
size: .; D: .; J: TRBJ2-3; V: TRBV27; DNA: TGTGCCAGCAGCTCAGGGGAAGCAGATACGCAGTATTTT; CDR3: CASSSGEADTQYF
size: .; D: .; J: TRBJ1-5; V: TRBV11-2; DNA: TGTGCCAGCAGCTTAGATAATAGGGAAGGGAGTCAGCCCCAGCATTTT; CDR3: CASSLDNREGSQPQHF
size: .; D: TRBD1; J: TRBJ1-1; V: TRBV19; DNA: TGTGCCACTACGGCAGGGGGCCGAAACACTGAAGCTTTCTTT; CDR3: CATTAGGRNTEAFF
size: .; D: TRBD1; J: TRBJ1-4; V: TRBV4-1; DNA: TGCGCCAGCAGCTTTCGACAGGGGGTGGGTGAAAAACTGTTTTTT; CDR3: CASSFRQGVGEKLFF